The present T cell receptor (beta chain) was sequenced within a study of monozygotic twins with inflammatory bowel disease. Study-level findings and limits: T cell subtypes that differed could not be told apart. Whether twins were concordant or discordant made no difference to repertoire similarity, possibly from limited power.

Blood was collected, roughly 2.5 ml per donor. Molecular identifiers with 6-nucleotide sample barcodes were added during cDNA synthesis via template switching. TCRdb reanalyzed the 5' RACE reads, giving one entry per CDR3 protein sequence and no DNA. The table for this sample gives over 200,000 distinct CDR3 sequences. Germline V gives CDR1 SEHNR, CDR2 FQNEAQ (reference sequence). There are 11 residues in the CDR3. A note on this clonotype: Its antigen is undetermined.

J is TRBJ1-3 and V is TRBV7-9. This receptor was obtained from a human donor with ulcerative colitis or Crohn's disease, or a healthy co-twin of an affected twin (not recorded which). The sample was blood. The CDR3 reads CATQIGNTIYF.